The TCR beta chain described here comes from a study of type 1 regulatory T cells. Background on the study: This in vitro CD4 product, T-allo10, is enriched for Tr1 cells and alloantigen-specific. Findings of the study overall: Type 1 regulatory T cells had a more restricted TCR repertoire than non-type 1 regulatory T cells.

This clonotype occurred a few times. Its antigen is not identified. This CDR3 spans 15 amino acids. Germline CDR1 and CDR2: SGDLS and YYNGEE. V lost 3 bases to trimming and J lost 0 bases, with 9 bases between them. MiXCR, applied by TCRdb to the reads, yields one record per CDR3 protein. The table records tens of thousands of distinct CDR3 sequences, roughly 20% of them present only once. The chain uses TRBV9 and TRBJ1-4; D unresolved. The sequencing sample was made of cultured type 1 regulatory T (Tr1) cells, either the whole culture or a sorted fraction (not recorded which). The TCR sequence derives from a human donor in good health. The chain's CDR3 is CASSGPDATNEKLFF. The DNA for the CDR3 is TGTGCCAGCAGCGGACCGGATGCAACTAATGAAAAACTGTTTTTT. Based on the CDR3 plus reference TRBV9 and TRBJ1-4, the full variable domain is DSGVTQTPKHLITATGQRVTLRCSPRSGDLSVYWYQQSLDQGLQFLIQYYNGEERAKGNILERFSAQQFPDLHSELNLSSLELGDSALYFCASSGPDATNEKLFFGSGTQLSVL.